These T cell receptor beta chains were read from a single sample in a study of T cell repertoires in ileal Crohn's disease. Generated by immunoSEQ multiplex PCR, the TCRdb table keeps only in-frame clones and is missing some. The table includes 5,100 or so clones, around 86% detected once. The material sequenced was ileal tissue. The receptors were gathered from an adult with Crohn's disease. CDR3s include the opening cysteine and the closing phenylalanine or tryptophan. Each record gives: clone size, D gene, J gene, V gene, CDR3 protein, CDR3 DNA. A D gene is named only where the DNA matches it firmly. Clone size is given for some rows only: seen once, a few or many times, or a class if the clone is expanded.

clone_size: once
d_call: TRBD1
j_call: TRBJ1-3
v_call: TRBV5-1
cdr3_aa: CASSTTGVGNTIYF
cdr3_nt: TGCGCCAGCAGTACCACAGGGGTTGGAAACACCATATATTTT

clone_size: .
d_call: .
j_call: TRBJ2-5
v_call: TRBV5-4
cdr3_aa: CASSLVSVGETQYF
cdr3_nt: TGTGCCAGCAGCTTGGTCAGCGTGGGGGAGACCCAGTACTTC

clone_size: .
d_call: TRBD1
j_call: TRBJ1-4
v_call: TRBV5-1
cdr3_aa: CASSLAGRGLYEKLFF
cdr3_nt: TGCGCCAGCAGCTTGGCCGGCAGGGGGTTATATGAAAAACTGTTTTTT

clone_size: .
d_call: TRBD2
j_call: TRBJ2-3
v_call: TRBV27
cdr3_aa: CASSSGLATDTQYF
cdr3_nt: TGTGCCAGCAGCTCGGGACTAGCGACAGATACGCAGTATTTT

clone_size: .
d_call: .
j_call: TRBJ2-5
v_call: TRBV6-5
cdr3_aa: CASSQGETQYF
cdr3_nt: TGTGCCAGCAGTCAAGGGGAGACCCAGTACTTC

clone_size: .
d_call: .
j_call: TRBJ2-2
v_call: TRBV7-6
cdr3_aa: CASSFPLTEELFF
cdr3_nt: TGTGCCAGCAGCTTCCCCTTGACAGAGGAGCTGTTTTTT

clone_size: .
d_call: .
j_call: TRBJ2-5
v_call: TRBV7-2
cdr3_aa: CASSLQGQKTQYF
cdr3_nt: TGTGCCAGCAGCTTACAGGGCCAGAAGACCCAGTACTTC

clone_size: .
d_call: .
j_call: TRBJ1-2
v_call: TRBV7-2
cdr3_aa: CASSLGGVVYGYTF
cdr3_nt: TGTGCCAGCAGCTTGGGGGGCGTGGTCTATGGCTACACCTTC

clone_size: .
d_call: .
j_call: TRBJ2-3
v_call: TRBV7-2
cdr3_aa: CASGSSTDTQYF
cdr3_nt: TGTGCCAGCGGGAGCTCGACAGATACGCAGTATTTT

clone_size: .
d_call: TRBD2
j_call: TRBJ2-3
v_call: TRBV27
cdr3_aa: CASRARGAPTDTQYF
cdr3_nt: TGTGCCAGCAGAGCGCGGGGGGCCCCCACAGATACGCAGTATTTT

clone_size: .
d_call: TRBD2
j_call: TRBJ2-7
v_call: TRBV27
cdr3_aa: CASSHGLAGNYEQYF
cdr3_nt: TGTGCCAGCAGTCACGGACTAGCGGGAAACTACGAGCAGTACTTC

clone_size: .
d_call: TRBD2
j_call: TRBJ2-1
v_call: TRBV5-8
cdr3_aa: CASSLYTSGNSEQFF
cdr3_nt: TGTGCCAGCAGCTTGTACACTAGCGGGAATTCTGAGCAGTTCTTC

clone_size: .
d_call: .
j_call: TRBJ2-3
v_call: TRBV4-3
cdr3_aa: CASSQDSLGADTQYF
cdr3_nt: TGCGCCAGCAGCCAAGACTCTTTGGGCGCAGATACGCAGTATTTT

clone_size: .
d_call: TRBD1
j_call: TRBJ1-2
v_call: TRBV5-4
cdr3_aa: CASSLGVGGVGYGYTF
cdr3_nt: TGTGCCAGCAGCTTGGGGGTAGGGGGCGTAGGCTATGGCTACACCTTC

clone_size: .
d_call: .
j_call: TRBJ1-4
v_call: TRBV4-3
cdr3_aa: CASSQGGHTNEKLFF
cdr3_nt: TGCGCCAGCAGCCAGGGTGGACACACTAATGAAAAACTGTTTTTT

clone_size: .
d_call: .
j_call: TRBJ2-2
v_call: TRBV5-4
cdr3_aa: CASSLYGATGELFF
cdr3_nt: TGTGCCAGCAGCTTGTATGGGGCCACCGGGGAGCTGTTTTTT

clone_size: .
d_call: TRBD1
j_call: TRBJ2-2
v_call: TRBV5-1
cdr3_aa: CASSFSRGSTGELFF
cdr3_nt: TGCGCCAGCAGCTTCTCCAGGGGGAGCACCGGGGAGCTGTTTTTT

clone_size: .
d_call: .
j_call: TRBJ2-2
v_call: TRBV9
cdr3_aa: CASSVAHTGELFF
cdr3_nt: TGTGCCAGCAGCGTAGCTCACACCGGGGAGCTGTTTTTT

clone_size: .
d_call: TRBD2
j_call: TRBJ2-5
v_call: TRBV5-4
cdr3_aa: CASSPQLLAGGQETQYF
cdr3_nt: TGTGCCAGCAGCCCCCAGCTACTAGCGGGGGGCCAAGAGACCCAGTACTTC

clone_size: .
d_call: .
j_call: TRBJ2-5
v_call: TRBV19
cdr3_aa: CASSAGTSQETQYF
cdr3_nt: TGTGCCAGTAGCGCTGGGACATCCCAAGAGACCCAGTACTTC

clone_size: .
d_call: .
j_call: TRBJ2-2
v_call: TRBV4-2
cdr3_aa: CASSQDGFEGTGELFF
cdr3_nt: TGTGCCAGCAGCCAAGATGGGTTTGAGGGTACCGGGGAGCTGTTTTTT

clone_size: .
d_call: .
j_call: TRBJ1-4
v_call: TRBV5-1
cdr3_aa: CASSLVPGGSEKLFF
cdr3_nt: TGCGCCAGCAGCTTGGTGCCGGGCGGTAGTGAAAAACTGTTTTTT

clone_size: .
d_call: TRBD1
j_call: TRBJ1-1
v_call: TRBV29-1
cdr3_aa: CSVAPGQANTEAFF
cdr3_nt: TGCAGCGTAGCGCCGGGACAGGCGAACACTGAAGCTTTCTTT

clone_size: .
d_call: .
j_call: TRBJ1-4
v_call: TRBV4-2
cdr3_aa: CASSRRDATNEKLFF
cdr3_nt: TGTGCCAGCAGTCGACGGGACGCAACTAATGAAAAACTGTTTTTT